The 26 T cell receptor beta chains given below trace back to one sample, sequenced in a study of cytomegalovirus exposure and HLA in healthy donors. The PCR ran on 60 Vbeta and 13 Jbeta primers. Assay used: immunoSEQ multiplex PCR; TCRdb lists only in-frame clones, some missing. This sample has over 100,000 clones, with 60% to 80% found just once. Sequencing was carried out using PBMCs. These receptors all stem from a man between 60 and 75 years old in good health and CMV-seropositive.

The J gene is TRBJ2-6, the V gene TRBV5-1; D is perhaps TRBD2 (7 bases). V dropped 4 bases and J dropped 1 base, with 12 bases sitting between them. Germline-derived CDR1 and CDR2 are SGHRS and YFSETQ. The length of the CDR3 is 16 residues. The CDR3 spells CASSRAGASGANVLTF. CDR3 coding DNA: TGCGCCAGCAGCCGTGCGGGGGCGTCTGGGGCCAACGTCCTGACTTTC.

This rearrangement joins TRBV28 to TRBJ1-1; D gene ambiguous. Trimming took off 6 bases at V and 0 bases at J, with 11 bases between the two ends. This CDR3 region has 14 residues. The germline gives CDR1 MDHEN, CDR2 SYDVKM. CDR3 sequence: CASREEGMNTEAFF. In DNA form, the CDR3 reads TGTGCCAGCAGGGAGGAGGGCATGAACACTGAAGCTTTCTTT.

The chain recombines TRBV30 with TRBJ1-1; TRBD1 might be the D (6 bases). The CDR3 covers 13 residues. The V gene's germline CDR1 is GTSNPN and CDR2 SVGIG (reference sequence). The V and J ends lost 4 bases and 1 base respectively, with 10 bases between them. In nucleotides, the CDR3 is TGTGCCTGGACAGACAGGCCGAACACTGAAGCTTTCTTT. It codes for CAWTDRPNTEAFF.

The chain couples TRBV11-2 to TRBJ2-3; D not resolved. V was clipped by 3 bases and J by 2 bases, with 3 bases between them. Germline V gene sequence: CDR1 SGHAT, CDR2 FQNNGV. This CDR3 has 12 residues. CDR3 residues: CASSFITDTQYF. The DNA of the CDR3 is TGTGCCAGCAGCTTCATCACAGATACGCAGTATTTT.

This clone was seen a few times. The CDR3 here is CASSLATDTTNEKLFF. The CDR3 DNA follows: TGCGCCAGCAGCTTGGCCACGGACACCACTAATGAAAAACTGTTTTTT. V and J are TRBV5-1 and TRBJ1-4, with D possibly being TRBD1 (5 bases). The germline CDR1 and CDR2 sequences are SGHRS and YFSETQ. This CDR3 spans 16 amino acids. Trimming took 0 bases from V and 2 from J, leaving 11 bases between them.

The J gene is TRBJ2-1, the V gene TRBV28, with TRBD2 as a possible D gene (6 bases). CDR1 is MDHEN and CDR2 is SYDVKM in the germline V gene. The V end lost 4 bases, the J end lost 5 bases, and 27 bases lay between the germline ends. CDR3 length equals 19 residues. The CDR3 DNA follows: TGTGCCAGCAGTTCGGCCGGTCTTGGGACTCTCGGCAGTAACAATGAGCAGTTCTTC. This codes for CASSSAGLGTLGSNNEQFF.

Here the CDR3 DNA reads TGTGCCAGCAGTTGGTTAGCGGGGGCTAAAGAGACCCAGTACTTC. It is translated as CASSWLAGAKETQYF. The chain couples TRBV28 to TRBJ2-5; TRBD2 aligns across 9 bases. The CDR3 is made up of 15 amino acids. Trimming removed 4 bases from V and 3 bases from J; junction bases left unmatched: 6. Germline V gene sequence: CDR1 MDHEN, CDR2 SYDVKM.

This clone was observed a few times. The chain employs TRBV2 and TRBJ2-1; the D is unclear. Germline V gene sequence: CDR1 SNHLY, CDR2 FYNNEI. V was clipped by 2 bases and J by 4 bases, with 12 bases between them. This CDR3 is 15 amino acids long. The CDR3 reads CASSEKVFGYNEQFF. The CDR3 DNA sequence: TGTGCCAGCAGTGAAAAAGTATTCGGGTACAATGAGCAGTTCTTC.

This chain links TRBV11-2 with TRBJ1-1; perhaps TRBD1 as D (5 bases). The V and J ends lost 5 bases and 8 bases respectively, with 21 bases between them. CDR1 and CDR2 (germline): SGHAT, FQNNGV. The CDR3 extends over 15 amino acids. The CDR3 loop is CASSARSGRGAEAFF. DNA for the CDR3: TGTGCCAGCAGCGCCCGATCCGGGAGGGGAGCCGAAGCTTTCTTT. Filled out from reference TRBV11-2 and TRBJ1-1, the complete variable domain reads EAGVAQSPRYKIIEKRQSVAFWCNPISGHATLYWYQQILGQGPKLLIQFQNNGVVDDSQLPKDRFSAERLKGVDSTLKIQPAKLEDSAVYLCASSARSGRGAEAFFGQGTRLTVV.

The chain combines TRBV5-4 with TRBJ2-7; a weak D match, TRBD1 (6 bases). The V gene lost 0 bases and the J gene lost 5 bases, with 12 bases spanning the gap. Germline V gives CDR1 SGHNT, CDR2 YYREEE (reference sequence). The CDR3 extends over 14 amino acids. The CDR3 reads CASSLDQGSNEQYF. The DNA of the CDR3 is TGTGCCAGCAGCTTGGACCAGGGGAGCAACGAGCAGTACTTC.

The chain joins TRBV10-1 to TRBJ2-7; unclear D gene. Germline V lookup: CDR1 WNHNN, CDR2 SYGVQD (reference sequence). The CDR3 is 15 residues long. V was cut by 6 bases and J by 3 bases, with 18 bases left in between. The CDR3 is CASSDRVSSFYEQYF. For the CDR3, the DNA is TGCGCCAGCAGCGACCGGGTCAGTTCTTTCTACGAGCAGTACTTC.

The chain employs TRBV19 and TRBJ1-1, with D unresolved. V lost 8 bases to trimming and J lost 2 bases, with 12 bases between them. This CDR3 contains 13 residues. The germline V gene has CDR1 LNHDA and CDR2 SQIVND (reference sequence). CDR3 sequence reads: CASGWSRNTEAFF. The CDR3 DNA sequence: TGTGCCAGTGGGTGGAGTCGAAACACTGAAGCTTTCTTT. The complete variable domain, with remaining parts taken from reference TRBV19 and TRBJ1-1, reads DGGITQSPKYLFRKEGQNVTLSCEQNLNHDAMYWYRQDPGQGLRLIYYSQIVNDFQKGDIAEGYSVSREKKESFPLTVTSAQKNPTAFYLCASGWSRNTEAFFGQGTRLTVV.

The genes are TRBV4-3 and TRBJ2-6; D not resolved. V lost 2 bases and J lost 0, with 8 bases in between. The CDR3 runs 16 residues. Germline lookup yields CDR1 LGHNA and CDR2 YSLEER. The CDR3 bases are TGCGCCAGCAGCCAAAGCCGCGTCTCTGGGGCCAACGTCCTGACTTTC. Translating gives CASSQSRVSGANVLTF.

The V and J genes are TRBV7-2 and TRBJ2-2, with D tentatively TRBD1 (6 bases). Germline assignment: CDR1 SGHTA and CDR2 FQGNSA. V dropped 5 bases and J dropped 4 bases, with 11 bases sitting between them. The CDR3 loop spans 14 amino acids. CDR3: CASSRDTVTGELFF. The CDR3 DNA reads as TGTGCCAGCAGCCGGGACACCGTCACCGGGGAGCTGTTTTTT.

V usage is TRBV19 and J usage is TRBJ2-1; possible D gene TRBD2, 6 bases. Germline V lookup: CDR1 LNHDA, CDR2 SQIVND (reference sequence). With 5 bases removed from V and 10 bases from J, the gap between germline ends came to 15 bases. The CDR3 has 13 residues. As DNA, the CDR3 is TGTGCCAGTAGTCCCAACGGGCTAGCGGAGCAGTTCTTC. Protein sequence: CASSPNGLAEQFF.

The V gene is TRBV19, the J gene TRBJ2-2; 7 positions agree with TRBD2. Germline lookup yields CDR1 LNHDA and CDR2 SQIVND (reference sequence). The CDR3 extends over 16 amino acids. Germline trimming cut 8 bases from V and 3 bases from J; bases unmatched to any gene: 12. In DNA form, the CDR3 reads TGTGCCAGTGTCGAGCAGGCGGGGGTGGACACCGGGGAGCTGTTTTTT. Translation: CASVEQAGVDTGELFF.

The chain links TRBV11-2 to TRBJ1-4; D unclear. Looked up from germline, CDR1 is SGHAT and CDR2 is FQNNGV. CDR3 size: 14 residues. V shed 7 bases and J shed 1 base, with 10 bases lying between them. The CDR3 region is CASTLRLTNEKLFF. CDR3 nucleotide sequence: TGTGCCAGCACCCTTAGACTAACTAATGAAAAACTGTTTTTT.

The chain has TRBV2 and TRBJ1-5, with TRBD1 as a possible D gene (6 bases). Trimming took off 5 bases at V and 4 bases at J, with 18 bases between the two ends. CDR1 is SNHLY and CDR2 is FYNNEI in the germline V gene. The CDR3 loop spans 16 amino acids. The CDR3, as DNA: TGTGCCAGCAGTAAGGACACAGGGACGAGGAATCAGCCCCAGCATTTT. Translated, it gives CASSKDTGTRNQPQHF.

This chain joins TRBV11-3 and TRBJ1-3, with D possibly being TRBD1 (5 bases). The CDR3 sequence is 14 residues long. CDR1 and CDR2 (germline): SGHNT, YENEEA. V gave up 4 bases and J gave up 8 bases, with 15 bases separating them. The CDR3 loop reads CASSSVGRGDTIYF. CDR3 nucleotides: TGTGCCAGCAGCTCCGTGGGAAGGGGTGACACCATATATTTT.

The V gene is TRBV6-1, the J gene TRBJ2-1; 7 nucleotides align to TRBD1. Germline assignment: CDR1 MNHNS and CDR2 SASEGT. The CDR3 runs 14 residues. The J segment lost 6 bases and the V segment lost 6 bases, leaving 8 bases of the junction unmatched. CDR3 residues: CASRVLGQINEQFF. The DNA for the CDR3 is TGTGCCAGCAGAGTCCTGGGACAGATCAATGAGCAGTTCTTC.

A word on this clone: The junction departs from germline at one end; a sequencing error may be responsible. CDR3 sequence (DNA): TGTGCCAGCAAAAGCGGGGGGGAAAGAAACTTTGGGATCTTC. Translating it yields CASKSGGERNFGIF. The chain uses TRBV28 and TRBJ2-1; 10 bases match TRBD2. Germline assignment: CDR1 MDHEN and CDR2 SYDVKM. This CDR3 comprises 14 residues.

This clone came up a few times. V usage is TRBV10-1 and J usage is TRBJ1-2; D gene ambiguous. CDR3 length: 12 residues. V lost 3 bases, J lost 8 bases, and 10 bases lay in between. CDR1 is WNHNN, CDR2 SYGVQD, per germline (reference sequence). This CDR3 is CASSESGRGYTF. CDR3 in DNA: TGCGCCAGCAGTGAATCGGGGAGAGGCTACACCTTC.

The V call is TRBV5-1, the J call TRBJ2-1, with D possibly matching TRBD2 (6 bases). The CDR3 extends over 17 amino acids. Germline values: CDR1 SGHRS, CDR2 YFSETQ. The V gene lost 0 bases and the J gene lost 0 bases, with 13 bases spanning the gap. The CDR3 protein is CASSLVGLASSYNEQFF. The DNA for the CDR3 is TGCGCCAGCAGCTTGGTGGGACTCGCGAGCTCCTACAATGAGCAGTTCTTC.

This clone came up once. The chain uses TRBV18 and TRBJ2-3; 8 nucleotides match TRBD1. The junction had 13 bases not matched to a gene; V was cut back by 4 bases and J by 13 bases. The CDR3 length is 14 residues. Germline V CDR1 and CDR2: KGHSH, LQKENI. Here the CDR3 DNA reads TGTGCCAGCTCACAAGTGCAGGGGGCCAGCGTCGAGTATTTT. It is translated as CASSQVQGASVEYF.

This rearrangement joins TRBV7-3 to TRBJ1-1; 8 bases line up with TRBD1. V was clipped by 5 bases and J by 1 base; unmatched bases: 3. Germline V gene lookup returns CDR1 SGHTA and CDR2 FQGTGA. The CDR3 covers 14 residues. Here the CDR3 reads CASSPTGGNTEAFF. The CDR3 nucleotides are TGTGCCAGCAGCCCCACAGGGGGGAACACTGAAGCTTTCTTT.

CDR3 amino acids: CASSPFGGEDTQYF. The CDR3 coding sequence is TGTGCCAGCTCACCGTTCGGGGGAGAGGATACGCAGTATTTT. The rearrangement joins TRBV18 to TRBJ2-3; TRBD2 might be the D (6 bases). The CDR3 length is 14 residues. The V and J ends lost 3 bases and 6 bases respectively, with 13 bases between them. Germline CDR1 reads KGHSH; CDR2 reads LQKENI.